The source of this TCR beta chain is a study of blood T cell repertoires in COVID-19. Per the germline V gene, CDR1 is MNHNS and CDR2 is SASEGT. Trimming cost V 3 bases and J 1 base, with 6 bases left between them. This CDR3 region has 13 residues. Study processing details: Counts of nucleated cells, estimated from reference gene primer amplification, were obtained. Only in-frame clones appear in the TCRdb table, and some are missing; sequencing was by immunoSEQ multiplex PCR. The V and J calls and clone size come from that table; D and trimming were worked out from the DNA. The data hold about 300,000 clones, with less than 90% observed a single time.

The specimen sequenced was peripheral blood. The clonotype comes from a human donor in a cohort sampled during active COVID-19. This sequence joins TRBV6-1 and TRBJ1-2; D is uncertain. The CDR3 here is CASSDVINYGYTF. The DNA of the CDR3 is TGTGCCAGCAGTGACGTTATTAACTATGGCTACACCTTC.